A selection of T cell receptor beta chains follows, all from one sample in a study of CD8 T cells in Susac syndrome. TCRdb re-analysed the immunoSEQ multiplex PCR reads in MiXCR, keeping a single row per CDR3 protein. This table has about 150,000 distinct CDR3 sequences, around 95% appearing once. Material for sequencing was CD4+ T cells from PBMCs. These receptor sequences come from a human donor with Susac syndrome. CDR3s leave out the opening cysteine and the closing phenylalanine or tryptophan. The D gene is left open where the match is weak.

TRBJ2-5,.,TRBV11-1,ASSLVGQIQETQY
TRBJ2-1,.,TRBV7-9,ASSLSYEQF
TRBJ2-7,.,TRBV2,ASSFSYEQY
TRBJ2-3,.,TRBV24-1,ATSVGDMPHTDTQY
TRBJ2-7,TRBD1,TRBV5-1,ASSPGQGEISYEQY
TRBJ2-1,.,TRBV7-8,ASSLRRSWNEQF
TRBJ2-1,.,TRBV11-2,ASSHALKVARSYNEQF
TRBJ2-5,.,TRBV20-1,SAPGGPGETQY
TRBJ2-5,.,TRBV7-2,ASSSPAGQETQY
TRBJ2-5,.,TRBV18,ASSRTVQETQY
TRBJ2-5,.,TRBV5-1,ASSFSAGLGETQY
TRBJ2-5,TRBD2,TRBV30,AWRTGLAGGETQY
TRBJ1-4,.,TRBV12-3/TRBV12-4,ASSLGVGEKLF
TRBJ2-5,TRBD2,TRBV20-1,SASKLAGVQETQY
TRBJ2-2,.,TRBV5-6,ASSLVWRGNTGELF
TRBJ2-1,.,TRBV28,ASSFFVEAQF
TRBJ2-1,.,TRBV7-8,ASSLGVSSYNEQF
TRBJ2-5,.,TRBV25-1,ASAGYQETQY
TRBJ1-2,TRBD1,TRBV20-1,SARATTRQGARGYT
TRBJ2-6,TRBD1,TRBV11-2,ASSLGQTLSGANVLT
TRBJ1-1,.,TRBV29-1,SARYVDMNTEAF
TRBJ2-7,TRBD1,TRBV28,ASSPFTGGLYEQY
TRBJ1-2,.,TRBV21-1,ASSPNGFPNYGYT
TRBJ1-1,TRBD1,TRBV12-3/TRBV12-4,ASRDGTANTEAF
TRBJ2-7,.,TRBV3-1,ASSQGLVGNEQY
TRBJ2-3,.,TRBV9,ASSAFVLGTDTQY
TRBJ1-4,.,TRBV9,ASSVRGGTNEKLF
TRBJ2-1,.,TRBV24-1,ATSDLGEIQRF
TRBJ2-1,.,TRBV9,ASSFRQGPRVYNEQF
TRBJ2-3,TRBD1,TRBV2,ASSGSGGVGDTQY